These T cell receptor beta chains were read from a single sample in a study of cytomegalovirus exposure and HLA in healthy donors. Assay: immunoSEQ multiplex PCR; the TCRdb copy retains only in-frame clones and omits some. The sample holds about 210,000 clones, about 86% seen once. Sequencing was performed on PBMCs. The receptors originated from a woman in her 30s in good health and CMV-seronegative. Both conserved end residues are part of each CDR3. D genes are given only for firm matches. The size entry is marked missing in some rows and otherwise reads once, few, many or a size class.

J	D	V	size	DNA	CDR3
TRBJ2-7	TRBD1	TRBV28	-	TGTGCCAGCAGTTTCACCGGACAGGGGGTCTTTCGGGAGCAGTACTTC	CASSFTGQGVFREQYF
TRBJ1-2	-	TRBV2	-	TGTGCCAGCAGTCCCGGTCGTTTGGATGGCTACACCTTC	CASSPGRLDGYTF
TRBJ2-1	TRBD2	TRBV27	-	TGTGCCAGCAGCCCTGATGTAAGGGCGGGAGTCCACAATGAGCAGTTCTTC	CASSPDVRAGVHNEQFF
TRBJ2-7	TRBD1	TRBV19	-	TGTGCCAGTAGTTTGACAGGGGTCTACGAGCAGTACTTC	CASSLTGVYEQYF
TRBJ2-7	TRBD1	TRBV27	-	TGTGCCAGCAGTTTAGGCGGCAGGGGGTACGAGCAGTACTTC	CASSLGGRGYEQYF
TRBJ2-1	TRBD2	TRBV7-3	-	TGTGCCAGCAGCTTGAATATAGCGGGAGTATTCAATGAGCAGTTCTTC	CASSLNIAGVFNEQFF
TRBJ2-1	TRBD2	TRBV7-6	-	TGTGCCAGCACGGTATCGGGAGGGGAATACAATGAGCAGTTCTTC	CASTVSGGEYNEQFF
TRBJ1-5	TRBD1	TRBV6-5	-	TGTGCCAGCAGTTTGGACAGGGTTAATCAGCCCCAGCATTTT	CASSLDRVNQPQHF
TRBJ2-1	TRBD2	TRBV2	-	TGTGCCAGCAGTGAATCTAGCGGGATCGTCTCACGGGGTTCTGGTGAGCAGTTCTTC	CASSESSGIVSRGSGEQFF
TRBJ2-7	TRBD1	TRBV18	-	TGTGCCAGCTCACCGGGACAGGGGGTCGGCGAGCAGTACTTC	CASSPGQGVGEQYF
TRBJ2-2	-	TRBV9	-	TGTGCCAGCAGCGTAGATACAGGGACCGGGGAGCTGTTTTTT	CASSVDTGTGELFF
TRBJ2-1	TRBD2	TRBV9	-	TGTGCCAGCAGCCCCCGAGTTAGCGGGAGTGAGAATGAGCAGTTCTTC	CASSPRVSGSENEQFF
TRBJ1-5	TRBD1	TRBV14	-	TGTGCCAGCAGACAAGACAGGGGGCCGACCCTTAGCAATCAGCCCCAGCATTTT	CASRQDRGPTLSNQPQHF
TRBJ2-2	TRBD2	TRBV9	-	TGTGCCAGCAGCGTATCGTCTAGCGGGGCGGCCGGGGAGCTGTTTTTT	CASSVSSSGAAGELFF
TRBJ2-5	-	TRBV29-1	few	TGCAGCGTTGGCAGGGTACGGGAGACCCAGTACTTC	CSVGRVRETQYF
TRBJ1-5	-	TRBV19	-	TGTGCCAGTAGTGACAAGAGGGAGGCTAATCAGCCCCAGCATTTT	CASSDKREANQPQHF